Listed here are 19 T cell receptor beta chains from one sample, sequenced in a study of shared clonotypes between healthy human individuals. Using immunoSEQ multiplex PCR, the repertoire was profiled, and TCRdb retains in-frame clones only, with some absent. The table shows approximately 500,000 clones, with roughly 85% occurring only once. What was sequenced was PBMCs. Every receptor here comes from a woman between 35 and 50 years old in good health. Some clones in this sample may be carry-over from other donors' samples.

The rearrangement joins TRBV6-5 to TRBJ1-1; no firm D call. Deletions cut 0 bases from V and 2 bases from J, with 4 bases between. Germline V lookup: CDR1 MNHEY, CDR2 SVGAGI. This CDR3 contains 13 residues. The CDR3 nucleotides read TGTGCCAGCAGTTACTCGAAAAACACTGAAGCTTTCTTT. Translating gives CASSYSKNTEAFF.

V is TRBV28 and J is TRBJ2-5, with TRBD2 identical over 13 bases. Unmatched junction bases numbered 6, after V lost 4 bases and J lost 4 bases. The CDR3 sequence is 16 residues long. The germline CDR1 and CDR2 sequences are MDHEN and SYDVKM. The CDR3 nucleotides read TGTGCCAGCAGTTCAGGACTAGCGGGAGATCCAGAGACCCAGTACTTC. Residues: CASSSGLAGDPETQYF.

The chain links TRBV6-4 to TRBJ2-1, with 8 bases lining up with TRBD2. The germline CDR1 and CDR2 sequences are MRHNA and SNTAGT. With 5 bases clipped from V and 8 bases from J, the junction kept 11 bases outside the gene matches. The CDR3 spans 15 residues. The CDR3 DNA reads TGTGCCAGCAGTCGGAGCGGGAGAGCCGGGGATGAGCAGTTCTTC. Translation: CASSRSGRAGDEQFF.

The rearrangement uses TRBV28 and TRBJ2-2; 9 bases agree with TRBD2. After removal of 3 bases from V and 5 bases from J, the junction contained 10 bases not matched to a gene. The germline V gene encodes CDR1 MDHEN and CDR2 SYDVKM. The CDR3 is made up of 17 amino acids. This CDR3 is CASSLMVAGDQTGELFF. The CDR3, as DNA: TGTGCCAGCAGTTTGATGGTAGCGGGAGATCAAACCGGGGAGCTGTTTTTT.

The chain carries TRBV2 and TRBJ2-7, with D perhaps assigned TRBD1 or TRBD2 (6 bases each). This CDR3 spans 15 amino acids. CDR1 and CDR2 from the germline V gene are SNHLY and FYNNEI. The germline V and J ends were trimmed by 0 bases and 3 bases, with 12 bases remaining between them. CDR3 nucleotide sequence: TGTGCCAGCAGTGAAGCGCCCAGGGGAGGCTACGAGCAGTACTTC. The encoded protein is CASSEAPRGGYEQYF.

The chain links TRBV28 to TRBJ1-2; D call uncertain. The ends were cut back, 6 bases at V and 1 base at J, with 12 bases in the middle. Germline CDR1 and CDR2: MDHEN and SYDVKM. The CDR3 is 14 residues long. As DNA, the CDR3 is TGTGCCAGCAGACTCGAGACGGGTAACTATGGCTACACCTTC. Amino acids: CASRLETGNYGYTF.

The genes are TRBV5-1 and TRBJ2-7; 10 bases map to TRBD2. The CDR3 contains 15 residues. V trimming: 3 bases; J trimming: 5 bases; junction bases outside the gene matches: 8. Per germline, CDR1 SGHRS and CDR2 YFSETQ. The DNA for the CDR3 is TGCGCCAGCAGCTCATCTAGCGGGAGAACGCACGAGCAGTACTTC. Translated: CASSSSSGRTHEQYF.

CDR3 nucleotides: TGTGCCAGCTTCGGGACAGGAAGGAACGAGCAGTACTTC. Amino acid sequence: CASFGTGRNEQYF. V gene TRBV18 combines with J gene TRBJ2-7, with 8 bases lining up with TRBD1. Germline V gene data show CDR1 as KGHSH and CDR2 as LQKENI. The CDR3 is 13 residues long. Trimming cost V 7 bases and J 5 bases; bases outside gene matches: 7. Full variable domain (outside the CDR3, taken from reference TRBV18 and TRBJ2-7): NAGVMQNPRHLVRRRGQEARLRCSPMKGHSHVYWYRQLPEEGLKFMVYLQKENIIDESGMPKERFSAEFPKEGPSILRIQQVVRGDSAAYFCASFGTGRNEQYFGPGTRLTVT.

This clone showed up just once. This chain links TRBV9 with TRBJ2-3; a possible D gene is TRBD2 (6 bases). The germline V and J ends were trimmed by 4 bases and 1 base, with 19 bases remaining between them. The V gene's germline CDR1 is SGDLS and CDR2 YYNGEE. CDR3 size: 17 residues. CDR3 nucleotide sequence: TGTGCCAGCAGCCTCACCCTCCTGGCTAGCGGCACAGATACGCAGTATTTT. Its protein product is CASSLTLLASGTDTQYF.

The chain employs TRBV20-1 and TRBJ1-2; D remains ambiguous. Trimming took 8 bases from V and 8 from J, leaving 15 bases between them. This CDR3 comprises 11 residues. Germline assignment: CDR1 DFQATT and CDR2 SNEGSKA (reference sequence). As DNA, the CDR3 is TGCAGTCCTCGGGTCACAGAAGGCTACACCTTC. Amino acid sequence: CSPRVTEGYTF.

This clone was counted a single time. The chain links TRBV7-3 to TRBJ2-3; D is unclear. Germline V lookup: CDR1 SGHTA, CDR2 FQGTGA. This CDR3 is built from 16 residues. Trimming left V 1 base short and J 6 bases short, with 17 bases between. The CDR3 DNA is TGTGCCAGCAGCTTAATAGGTGGTTGGCAACCTGATACGCAGTATTTT. It specifies CASSLIGGWQPDTQYF.

The chain recombines TRBV5-5 with TRBJ2-2, with TRBD2 matching 8 bases. The V gene's germline CDR1 is SGHKS and CDR2 YYEKEE (reference sequence). This CDR3 has 16 amino acids. J gave up 7 bases and V 0 bases, and 8 bases lay outside the gene matches. The CDR3 loop is CASSLERLAGIGELFF. The CDR3 DNA is TGTGCCAGCAGCTTGGAAAGGTTAGCGGGAATCGGGGAGCTGTTTTTT.

DNA of the CDR3: TGCAGCGCGCAAACTAGCGCCTACACCGGGGAGCTGTTTTTT. It is translated as CSAQTSAYTGELFF. This chain connects TRBV29-1 to TRBJ2-2; 7 bases match TRBD2. The CDR3 is 14 amino acids. The germline CDR1 and CDR2 sequences are SQVTM and ANQGSEA. V shed 7 bases, J shed 3 bases, and the junction held 8 bases outside the gene matches.

This sequence joins TRBV7-2 and TRBJ1-2; unclear D gene. Germline CDR1 and CDR2: SGHTA and FQGNSA. Trimming shortened V by 0 bases and J by 4 bases, and 15 bases separated the two germline ends. This CDR3 region has 16 residues. The CDR3 nucleotides are TGTGCCAGCAGCTTAGCTCCTGGGGAGAGCGGCTATGGCTACACCTTC. Its translation: CASSLAPGESGYGYTF.

The chain is built from TRBV19 and TRBJ2-7, with TRBD2 matching 10 bases. J gave up 4 bases and V 1 base, and 4 bases lay outside the gene matches. This CDR3 region has 15 residues. Germline V lookup: CDR1 LNHDA, CDR2 SQIVND (reference sequence). The CDR3 loop is CASSIVASGSYEQYF. For the CDR3, the DNA is TGTGCCAGTAGTATAGTGGCTAGCGGGAGTTACGAGCAGTACTTC.

J is TRBJ2-7 and V is TRBV19; D not certain. V was cut by 5 bases and J by 7 bases, with 15 bases left in between. Germline loops: CDR1 LNHDA, CDR2 SQIVND (reference sequence). The CDR3 loop spans 13 amino acids. The CDR3 DNA reads as TGTGCCAGTAGTCTCGGTCAGATTGAAGAGCAGTACTTC. It encodes CASSLGQIEEQYF.

The chain combines TRBV29-1 with TRBJ1-1; no reliable D call. This CDR3 contains 15 residues. Trimming shortened V by 4 bases and J by 1 base, and 16 bases separated the two germline ends. Germline loops: CDR1 SQVTM, CDR2 ANQGSEA. The CDR3 nucleotides read TGCAGCGTTGTAGGGCAGAACAAAGGGAACACTGAAGCTTTCTTT. Translated, it gives CSVVGQNKGNTEAFF.

The rearrangement joins TRBV5-1 to TRBJ2-7; 7 bases agree with TRBD1. There are 14 residues in the CDR3. Germline CDR1 and CDR2: SGHRS and YFSETQ. The J segment lost 5 bases and the V segment lost 3 bases, leaving 8 bases of the junction unmatched. The CDR3 DNA reads as TGCGCCAGCAGCTCCGGGACAGCTGAGAACGAGCAGTACTTC. Amino acid sequence: CASSSGTAENEQYF.

This clone was recorded once. The CDR3 DNA follows: TGTGCCAGCAGTAACTCCGCCCCGGTCGGGGAGCAGTACTTC. It yields the protein CASSNSAPVGEQYF. The gene calls are TRBV25-1 and TRBJ2-7; D not resolved. The CDR3 spans 14 residues. The germline CDR1 and CDR2 sequences are MGHDK and SYGVNS. Trimming pared 5 bases from V and 7 bases from J, leaving 18 bases between.